Below, 25 T cell receptor beta chains from the same sample are listed, as sequenced in a study of Ad26.COV2.S vaccination and SARS-CoV-2 variants. Assay used: immunoSEQ multiplex PCR; TCRdb lists only in-frame clones, some missing. The sample has a few hundred thousand clones; approximately 92% are singletons. Treatment defined: some 20 received Ad26.COV2.S at low or high dose, single or two shots; 5 received placebo; per-sample allocation not given. It was on day 63 after the first vaccine or placebo injection that samples were taken. Sequenced here: peripheral blood, sampled in a trial of Ad26.COV2.S vaccine versus placebo. Source of these receptors: a person between 18 and 65 years old who received the Ad26.COV2.S COVID-19 vaccine or a placebo.

The chain uses TRBV5-1 and TRBJ1-4, with no clear D. Trimming took 3 bases from V and 5 from J, leaving 17 bases between them. Germline loops: CDR1 SGHRS, CDR2 YFSETQ. The CDR3 has 16 residues. CDR3: CASSSGLGGGNEKLFF. The CDR3 DNA reads as TGCGCCAGCAGCTCAGGACTGGGCGGCGGCAATGAAAAACTGTTTTTT.

In its sample, this clone was seen a few times. This rearrangement joins TRBV27 to TRBJ1-1, with a possible D match to TRBD1 (5 bases). CDR1 is MNHEY, CDR2 SMNVEV, per germline (reference sequence). The CDR3 consists of 14 residues. The V gene lost 4 bases and the J gene lost 8 bases, with 17 bases spanning the gap. CDR3 in DNA: TGTGCCAGCAGTTCCTCTTTCGGGGGAGTGGAAGCTTTCTTT. Its protein product is CASSSSFGGVEAFF.

This clone was picked up a small number of times. V usage is TRBV5-4 and J usage is TRBJ1-3, with 7 bases identical to TRBD1. CDR1 is SGHNT, CDR2 YYREEE, per germline (reference sequence). Germline trimming cut 4 bases from V and 3 bases from J; bases unmatched to any gene: 7. There are 15 residues in the CDR3. The CDR3 DNA reads TGTGCCAGCAGCCAGGGACAGACAAATGGAAACACCATATATTTT. It is translated as CASSQGQTNGNTIYF.

This chain uses TRBV12-3 or TRBV12-4 with TRBJ1-1; D perhaps matches TRBD1 (6 bases). The CDR3 consists of 13 residues. The V gene lost 4 bases and the J gene lost 4 bases, with 10 bases spanning the gap. CDR3 sequence (DNA): TGTGCCAGCAGTTCCGGACAGACCACTGAAGCTTTCTTT. Protein product: CASSSGQTTEAFF.

This clone has more than one count but fewer than ten. The chain employs TRBV19 and TRBJ2-7; maybe TRBD1 (5 bases). In germline, CDR1 is LNHDA, CDR2 SQIVND (reference sequence). V was shortened by 3 bases and J by 2 bases, with 11 bases between the two germline ends. CDR3 length: 14 amino acids. The CDR3 DNA follows: TGTGCCAGTAGTATTCCGTTGACAGCCTACGAGCAGTACTTC. It translates to CASSIPLTAYEQYF.

The chain has TRBV7-9 and TRBJ2-5; D may match TRBD1 or TRBD2 (5 bases each). This CDR3 has 16 amino acids. Trimming shortened V by 5 bases and J by 5 bases, and 21 bases separated the two germline ends. Germline CDR1 SEHNR, CDR2 FQNEAQ (reference sequence). The CDR3 nucleotides read TGTGCCAGCAGCCGACCACCAATGGGGGAACGGGAGACCCAGTACTTC. Amino acids: CASSRPPMGERETQYF.

The chain has TRBV4-1 and TRBJ2-3; TRBD2 matches at 8 bases. Trimming took 0 bases from V and 2 from J; bases not matched to a gene: 7. This CDR3 spans 17 amino acids. CDR1 MGHRA and CDR2 YSYEKL come from the germline V gene. As DNA, the CDR3 is TGCGCCAGCAGCCAAGATAGAACTAGCGGCCTCACAGATACGCAGTATTTT. Translation: CASSQDRTSGLTDTQYF.

This clone was observed a single time. The chain employs TRBV6-5 and TRBJ2-2; 11 bases agree with TRBD1. The germline gives CDR1 MNHEY, CDR2 SVGAGI. Trimming at V came to 5 bases and at J to 4 bases, leaving 3 bases not matched to a gene. The CDR3 spans 15 residues. CDR3 nucleotides: TGTGCCAGCAGTACCGGGACAGGGGGCACCGGGGAGCTGTTTTTT. It encodes CASSTGTGGTGELFF.

The rearrangement links TRBV28 to TRBJ1-2, with D possibly TRBD1 on 6 matching bases. V was pared by 5 bases and J by 7 bases, with 20 bases between. CDR3 length: 15 amino acids. Per germline, CDR1 MDHEN and CDR2 SYDVKM. The CDR3 region is CASSAEPGAARGYTF. The CDR3 DNA reads as TGTGCCAGCAGTGCCGAACCGGGGGCCGCCCGTGGCTACACCTTC.

This clone has only a few counts. The chain uses TRBV19 and TRBJ1-2; D remains unclear. The CDR3 extends over 15 amino acids. The germline CDR1 and CDR2 sequences are LNHDA and SQIVND (reference sequence). The germline V and J ends were trimmed by 5 bases and 0 bases, with 13 bases remaining between them. CDR3: CASSHPRESNYGYTF. In nucleotides, the CDR3 is TGTGCCAGTAGTCACCCTCGAGAATCTAACTATGGCTACACCTTC.

V is TRBV7-9 and J is TRBJ2-5; 8 nucleotides agree with TRBD2. Germline CDR1 is SEHNR and CDR2 is FQNEAQ (reference sequence). The trim removed 4 bases at V and 13 bases at J, leaving 8 bases unmatched. The CDR3 is made up of 12 amino acids. This chain's CDR3 is CASSSSAAGGYF. In nucleotides, the CDR3 is TGTGCCAGCAGCTCTTCGGCGGCGGGGGGGTACTTC.

This clone was counted between two and nine times. The chain couples TRBV19 to TRBJ1-2; unclear D gene. This CDR3 spans 12 amino acids. V lost 8 bases, J lost 5 bases, and 12 bases lay in between. Germline values: CDR1 LNHDA, CDR2 SQIVND (reference sequence). CDR3 coding DNA: TGTGCCAGTGCTTACGATTTATATGGCTACACCTTC. Its translation is CASAYDLYGYTF.

The chain combines TRBV6-2 or TRBV6-3 with TRBJ1-1, with D perhaps TRBD1 (5 bases). Trimming left V 6 bases short and J 5 bases short, with 13 bases between. Germline V gives CDR1 MNHEY, CDR2 SVGEGT. The CDR3 extends over 13 amino acids. Written as DNA, the CDR3 is TGTGCCAGCAGCAGCGAATCAGGGACTGAAGCTTTCTTT. Its protein product is CASSSESGTEAFF.

The rearrangement links TRBV7-9 to TRBJ2-7; D call uncertain. Germline loops: CDR1 SEHNR, CDR2 FQNEAQ (reference sequence). The CDR3 has 15 residues. The V gene lost 1 base and the J gene lost 2 bases, with 12 bases spanning the gap. The CDR3 protein is CASSLDSGITYEQYF. CDR3 sequence (DNA): TGTGCCAGCAGCTTAGATTCTGGGATTACCTACGAGCAGTACTTC.

In this sample, this clone turned up once. V is TRBV7-8 and J is TRBJ1-3, with D unresolved. The CDR3 is 15 residues long. V was pared by 5 bases and J by 0 bases, with 11 bases between. Germline CDR1 and CDR2: SGHVS and FQNEAQ. The CDR3 bases are TGTGCCAGCAGCCCCCGGGCACGCTCTGGAAACACCATATATTTT. As protein: CASSPRARSGNTIYF.

The chain is built from TRBV23-1 and TRBJ1-5; D not resolved. TRBV23-1 is an ORF, and what it does is uncertain. The CDR3 extends over 15 amino acids. V shed 2 bases and J shed 1 base, with 9 bases lying between them. CDR3 sequence: CASSQRQNSNQPQHF. The CDR3 DNA is TGCGCCAGCAGTCAAAGGCAAAACAGCAATCAGCCCCAGCATTTT.

The CDR3 loop reads CASSVTGIYSGNTIYF. CDR3 DNA sequence: TGTGCCAGCAGCGTAACAGGGATCTACTCTGGAAACACCATATATTTT. This rearrangement joins TRBV9 to TRBJ1-3; the D gene is possibly TRBD1 (6 bases). The ends were cut back, 1 base at V and 0 bases at J, with 11 bases in the middle. The CDR3 length is 16 residues. Per the germline V gene, CDR1 is SGDLS and CDR2 is YYNGEE.

The J gene is TRBJ1-1, the V gene TRBV21-1; whether TRBD1, the table's D call, matches the DNA was not checked. TRBV21-1 corresponds to a pseudogene. The CDR3 spans 17 residues. This chain's CDR3 is CASLQSGTGRLSTEAFF. Written as DNA, the CDR3 is TGTGCCAGTTTACAATCCGGGACAGGGAGGCTAAGTACTGAAGCTTTCTTT.

The J gene is TRBJ1-1, the V gene TRBV30; D ambiguous. The CDR3 is 14 residues long. Germline values: CDR1 GTSNPN, CDR2 SVGIG (reference sequence). Trimming removed 1 base from V and 0 bases from J, with 9 bases in between. CDR3 amino acids: CAWSGQPMNTEAFF. CDR3 in DNA: TGTGCCTGGAGTGGGCAGCCAATGAACACTGAAGCTTTCTTT.

A single count supports this clone. CDR3 in amino acids: CASSVASGQPQHF. In nucleotides, the CDR3 is TGTGCCAGCAGCGTAGCTTCGGGTCAGCCCCAGCATTTT. The chain recombines TRBV9 with TRBJ1-5; D unclear. The germline V and J ends were trimmed by 0 bases and 6 bases, with 7 bases remaining between them. The germline V gene has CDR1 SGDLS and CDR2 YYNGEE. The CDR3 sequence is 13 residues long. The entire variable domain, with the rest obtained from reference TRBV9 and TRBJ1-5, is as follows: DSGVTQTPKHLITATGQRVTLRCSPRSGDLSVYWYQQSLDQGLQFLIQYYNGEERAKGNILERFSAQQFPDLHSELNLSSLELGDSALYFCASSVASGQPQHFGDGTRLSIL.

The V gene is TRBV6-1, the J gene TRBJ2-5, with 10 bases identical to TRBD2. The CDR3 has 15 residues. V was clipped by 0 bases and J by 5 bases; unmatched bases: 3. The germline gives CDR1 MNHNS, CDR2 SASEGT. This chain's CDR3 is CASSEASGGPETQYF. For the CDR3, the DNA is TGTGCCAGCAGTGAAGCTAGCGGGGGGCCTGAGACCCAGTACTTC.

The V gene is TRBV3-1 (or the pseudogene TRBV3-2), the J gene TRBJ2-3, with 9 nucleotides matching TRBD1. Trimming removed 0 bases from V and 4 bases from J; junction bases left unmatched: 5. The CDR3 is made up of 16 amino acids. Looked up from germline, CDR1 is LGHDT and CDR2 is YNNKEL (reference sequence). The CDR3 reads CASSQDLGTGSDTQYF. For the CDR3, the DNA is TGTGCCAGCAGCCAAGATTTGGGGACAGGGTCAGATACGCAGTATTTT.

The chain carries TRBV3-1 (or the pseudogene TRBV3-2) and TRBJ2-6; D remains ambiguous. Germline V gene sequence: CDR1 LGHDT, CDR2 YNNKEL (reference sequence). The germline V and J ends were trimmed by 0 bases and 0 bases, with 9 bases remaining between them. The CDR3 consists of 17 residues. The CDR3 DNA reads TGTGCCAGCAGCCAAGATAGGGCGAGCTCTGGGGCCAACGTCCTGACTTTC. It yields the protein CASSQDRASSGANVLTF.

The chain is built from TRBV27 and TRBJ2-3; unclear D gene. The CDR3 extends over 14 amino acids. Germline values: CDR1 MNHEY, CDR2 SMNVEV (reference sequence). The germline V and J ends were trimmed by 2 bases and 2 bases, with 8 bases remaining between them. The CDR3 protein is CASSLRSYTDTQYF. CDR3 bases: TGTGCCAGCAGTTTACGGTCCTACACAGATACGCAGTATTTT.

The chain is built from TRBV9 and TRBJ1-2; 7 positions match TRBD1. From germline, CDR1 is SGDLS and CDR2 YYNGEE. V was clipped by 0 bases and J by 4 bases; unmatched bases: 9. CDR3 length: 16 amino acids. The DNA for the CDR3 is TGTGCCAGCAGCGTAGGACCAAACAGGGGAACCTATGGCTACACCTTC. It is translated as CASSVGPNRGTYGYTF.